This entry lists 3 T cell receptor beta chains sequenced from one sample in a study of breast tumors, draining lymph nodes, adjacent tissues. Axillary draining lymph nodes of breast cancer patients supplied the node samples. TCRdb recomputed calls from the multiplex PCR reads with MiXCR, one row per CDR3 protein. The table lists over 150,000 distinct CDR3 sequences, approximately 30% of them singletons. Material: axillary lymph node tissue. The source is a female donor with breast cancer. Some clones in this sample may be carry-over from other donors' samples.

This clonotype was detected many times. J is TRBJ2-2 and V is TRBV9, with TRBD2 matching over 8 bases. The CDR3 has 14 residues. V trimming: 4 bases; J trimming: 7 bases; junction bases outside the gene matches: 6. The germline gives CDR1 SGDLS, CDR2 YYNGEE. The CDR3 nucleotides are TGTGCCAGCAGCCCAAGGGGACTAGTCGGGGAGCTGTTTTTT. Translated: CASSPRGLVGELFF.

This clonotype was detected ten times or more. The chain couples TRBV13 to TRBJ1-5; no reliable D call. Trimming took off 0 bases at V and 1 base at J, with 7 bases between the two ends. The CDR3 sequence is 15 residues long. Germline loops: CDR1 PRHDT, CDR2 FYEKMQ (reference sequence). The CDR3 DNA follows: TGTGCCAGCAGCTTAGGGGTGGGGAGCAATCAGCCCCAGCATTTT. As protein: CASSLGVGSNQPQHF.

This clonotype was seen ten or more times. This chain connects TRBV7-3 to TRBJ2-7, with 14 bases that match TRBD2. The CDR3 totals 14 residues. After removal of 2 bases from V and 7 bases from J, the junction contained 1 base not matched to a gene. CDR1 is SGHTA, CDR2 FQGTGA, per germline. The CDR3 reads CASSLGTSGSEQYF. The CDR3 nucleotides read TGTGCCAGCAGCTTAGGGACTAGCGGGAGTGAGCAGTACTTC.